Described below is a single TCR beta chain sequence and its context. This specimen comes from a study of blood T cell repertoires in COVID-19. Across the study: Sites in the United States, Italy and Spain provided acute and convalescent COVID-19 samples. The analysed material was cDNA or gDNA that came from T cells, B-cell-depleted T cells, or PBMCs.

Germline-derived CDR1 and CDR2 are SGHTA and FQGNSA. Germline trimming cut 4 bases from V and 4 bases from J; bases unmatched to any gene: 3. CDR3 length equals 15 residues. Repertoires were generated with immunoSEQ multiplex PCR, while TCRdb's copy carries only in-frame clones and drops some. The sample carries about 75,000 clones, about 90% recorded once. The TCR sequence derives from a human donor in a cohort sampled during active COVID-19. The V and J genes are TRBV7-2 and TRBJ2-2; 10 bases match TRBD1. Sequenced sample: peripheral blood. The CDR3 region is CASSSRQGATGELFF. The CDR3 DNA follows: TGTGCCAGCAGCTCTCGACAGGGGGCCACCGGGGAGCTGTTTTTT.